The T cell receptor (beta chain) described here comes from a study of CD8+CD57+ T cells in acquired aplastic anemia. Study-wide points: Overlapping CD8+ CDR3 repertoires of patients and controls contained under 35 shared sequences.

Genomic DNA provided the template from which TCR beta VDJ and CDR3 profiles were obtained. TCRdb reprocessed the reads via MiXCR and lists one record per CDR3 protein. This table holds around 150,000 distinct CDR3 sequences, 71% found once. The CDR3 is made up of 14 amino acids. Germline CDR1 MRHNA, CDR2 SNTAGT. Trimming pared 4 bases from V and 7 bases from J, leaving 14 bases between. An expansion of CD8+CD57+ cells by flow cytometry had been shown in patients chosen for sequencing. Concerning this clonotype: Its matching antigen is unknown.

The receptor was isolated from a human donor with aplastic anemia. The specimen was sorted CD4+, CD8+, or CD8+CD57+ T cells (not recorded which) from PBMCs. J is TRBJ2-1 and V is TRBV6-4; D assignment may be TRBD1 or TRBD2 (6 bases each). The CDR3 loop reads CASSVALGGNEQFF. The CDR3 bases are TGTGCCAGCAGTGTGGCGTTAGGGGGGAATGAGCAGTTCTTC.